Listed below are T cell receptor beta chains from one sample, sequenced in a study of blood T cell repertoires in COVID-19. Profiled with immunoSEQ multiplex PCR; TCRdb holds only in-frame clones, not every one. The sample yields around 130,000 clones, less than 85% seen once. Sequencing input: peripheral blood. These receptors were obtained from a woman aged 55-70 years with acute or convalescent COVID-19. The conserved cysteine and the conserved F or W are not part of the CDR3 here.

v_gene: TRBV5-1
j_gene: TRBJ1-1
CDR3aa: ASSFGGREAF

v_gene: TRBV12-3/TRBV12-4
j_gene: TRBJ1-5
CDR3aa: ASSPASDQPQH

v_gene: TRBV19
j_gene: TRBJ1-4
CDR3aa: ASHPSMRISATNEKLF

v_gene: TRBV19
j_gene: TRBJ2-2
CDR3aa: ASSERGQGATEELF

v_gene: TRBV6-5
j_gene: TRBJ1-3
CDR3aa: ASSIDREAGNTIY

v_gene: TRBV29-1
j_gene: TRBJ1-1
CDR3aa: SVEGHGQVEAF

v_gene: TRBV18
j_gene: TRBJ1-4
CDR3aa: ASSPEGRGEKLF

v_gene: TRBV10-3
j_gene: TRBJ1-5
CDR3aa: ASSKESNQPQH

v_gene: TRBV7-9
j_gene: TRBJ1-1
CDR3aa: ASSLADWNTEAF

v_gene: TRBV3-1/TRBV3-2
j_gene: TRBJ1-2
CDR3aa: ASSQGDRGGGYT

v_gene: TRBV5-6
j_gene: TRBJ2-1
CDR3aa: ASRSTGEQF

v_gene: TRBV19
j_gene: TRBJ1-2
CDR3aa: ASVRTGNDYGYT

v_gene: TRBV18
j_gene: TRBJ1-3
CDR3aa: ASSLYPPDRGYTIY

v_gene: TRBV3-1/TRBV3-2
j_gene: TRBJ1-6
CDR3aa: ASSQDGQGLAPLH

v_gene: TRBV7-6
j_gene: TRBJ2-1
CDR3aa: ASSWTSGGGNEQF

v_gene: TRBV28
j_gene: TRBJ2-3
CDR3aa: ASSLYGLGRGADTQY

v_gene: TRBV5-6
j_gene: TRBJ1-2
CDR3aa: ASRSTGDHGYT

v_gene: TRBV12-3/TRBV12-4
j_gene: TRBJ1-1
CDR3aa: ASSLIVTEAF

v_gene: TRBV4-1
j_gene: TRBJ1-1
CDR3aa: ASSQGTAQNTEAF

v_gene: TRBV18
j_gene: TRBJ1-1
CDR3aa: ASSPMTGGNTEAF

v_gene: TRBV6-4
j_gene: TRBJ2-3
CDR3aa: ASSETLQGSLSDTQY

v_gene: TRBV5-1
j_gene: TRBJ2-1
CDR3aa: ASSFSPNEQF

v_gene: TRBV24-1
j_gene: TRBJ2-1
CDR3aa: ATSDPGTGTNEQF